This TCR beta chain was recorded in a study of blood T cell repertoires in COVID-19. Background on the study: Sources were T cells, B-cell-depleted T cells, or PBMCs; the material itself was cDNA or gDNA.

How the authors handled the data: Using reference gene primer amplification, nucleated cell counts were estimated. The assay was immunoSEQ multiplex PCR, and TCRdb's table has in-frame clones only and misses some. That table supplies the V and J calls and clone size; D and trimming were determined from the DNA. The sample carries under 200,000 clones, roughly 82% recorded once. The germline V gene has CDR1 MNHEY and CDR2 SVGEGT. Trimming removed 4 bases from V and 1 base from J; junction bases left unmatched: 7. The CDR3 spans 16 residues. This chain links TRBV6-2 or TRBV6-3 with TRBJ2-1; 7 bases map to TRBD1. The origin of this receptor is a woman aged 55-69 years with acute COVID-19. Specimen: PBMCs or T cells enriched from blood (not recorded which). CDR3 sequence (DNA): TGTGCCAGCAGTTCCCCTGACAGGGAATCCTACAATGAGCAGTTCTTC. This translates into CASSSPDRESYNEQFF.